The 4 T cell receptor beta chains given below trace back to one sample, sequenced in a study of identical twins. MiXCR, run by TCRdb on the 5' RACE reads, gives a single entry per CDR3 protein. Of over 600,000 distinct CDR3 sequences in the sample, 20% to 25% were seen once. This sample also appeared in a second study, on T cells expressing NK-cell markers.

The sequenced sample consisted of PBMCs. These receptors came from a woman aged 18-30 years in good health.

This clonotype was observed at least ten times. The gene calls are TRBV2 and TRBJ1-1, with D maybe TRBD1 (5 bases). Trimming left V 7 bases short and J 1 base short, with 13 bases between. Germline CDR1 is SNHLY and CDR2 is FYNNEI. This CDR3 has 14 residues. Here the CDR3 DNA reads TGTGCCAGCACCAAGGAGGGGCGGAACACTGAAGCTTTCTTT. Protein: CASTKEGRNTEAFF.

This rearrangement joins TRBV15 to TRBJ2-7; no firm D call. The CDR3 sequence is 12 residues long. Trimming took 3 bases from V and 2 from J, leaving 5 bases between them. From germline, CDR1 is LNHNV and CDR2 YYDKDF (reference sequence). The CDR3 is CATSREPYEQYF. The CDR3 bases are TGTGCCACCAGCAGGGAACCCTACGAGCAGTACTTC.

The genes are TRBV5-6 and TRBJ2-7; 9 nucleotides line up with TRBD2. The CDR3 runs to 17 residues. With V trimmed by 2 bases and J by 3 bases, 12 bases remained unmatched. Germline V lookup: CDR1 SGHDT, CDR2 YYEEEE. CDR3 sequence reads: CASSFGLAGLKGYEQYF. The CDR3 DNA follows: TGTGCCAGCAGCTTCGGGCTAGCGGGATTGAAGGGCTACGAGCAGTACTTC.

The chain combines TRBV5-1 with TRBJ2-2; no reliable D call. Trimming removed 3 bases from V and 7 bases from J, with 10 bases in between. Germline CDR1 and CDR2: SGHRS and YFSETQ. CDR3 size: 13 residues. CDR3 protein: CASSSVEVGELFF. CDR3 in DNA: TGCGCCAGCAGCTCCGTAGAGGTCGGGGAGCTGTTTTTT.